The 15 T cell receptor beta chains in this list originate from one sample, sequenced in a study of cytomegalovirus exposure and HLA in healthy donors. 13 Jbeta primers and 60 Vbeta primers were used for the PCR. The table came from immunoSEQ multiplex PCR; TCRdb's copy has only in-frame clones and leaves some out. The sample includes about 160,000 clones, approximately 85% of them seen just once. The specimen was PBMCs. These receptors were obtained from a man between 45 and 60 years old in good health and CMV-seropositive.

The chain has TRBV11-3 and TRBJ1-1; D is unclear. This CDR3 is built from 13 residues. V lost 4 bases and J lost 1, with 7 bases in between. Germline V gives CDR1 SGHNT, CDR2 YENEEA. This CDR3 is CASSYGENTEAFF. In nucleotides, the CDR3 is TGTGCCAGCAGCTATGGAGAGAACACTGAAGCTTTCTTT.

This clone was observed once. The chain couples TRBV6-6 to TRBJ2-7, with 8 bases matching TRBD2. The germline V gene has CDR1 MNHNY and CDR2 SVGAGI (reference sequence). This CDR3 region has 13 residues. V shed 4 bases and J 6 bases; nucleotides not matched to a gene: 5. The CDR3 here is CASSFGTSLEQYF. In nucleotides, the CDR3 is TGTGCCAGCAGTTTTGGGACTAGTCTCGAGCAGTACTTC.

V is TRBV28 and J is TRBJ1-4, with D perhaps TRBD1 (6 bases). CDR1 and CDR2 from the germline V gene are MDHEN and SYDVKM. The CDR3 runs 14 residues. The germline V and J ends were trimmed by 2 bases and 10 bases, with 14 bases remaining between them. This chain's CDR3 is CASSLVGGRGKLFF. The CDR3 region has the DNA TGTGCCAGCAGTTTAGTAGGGGGAAGAGGAAAACTGTTTTTT.

The chain combines TRBV5-1 with TRBJ2-1; 7 bases line up with TRBD1. J lost 3 bases, V lost 4 bases, and 7 bases had no gene match. The CDR3 sequence is 15 residues long. Germline V gene lookup returns CDR1 SGHRS and CDR2 YFSETQ. The CDR3 coding sequence is TGCGCCAGCAGCGTAGAACAGGGGCTCTACAATGAGCAGTTCTTC. Translated: CASSVEQGLYNEQFF. Full variable domain (outside the CDR3, taken from reference TRBV5-1 and TRBJ2-1): KAGVTQTPRYLIKTRGQQVTLSCSPISGHRSVSWYQQTPGQGLQFLFEYFSETQRNKGNFPGRFSGRQFSNSRSEMNVSTLELGDSALYLCASSVEQGLYNEQFFGPGTRLTVL.

This sequence joins TRBV10-3 and TRBJ2-5, with D unresolved. With 0 bases removed from V and 4 bases from J, the gap between germline ends came to 6 bases. CDR3 length: 13 residues. The germline CDR1 and CDR2 sequences are ENHRY and SYGVKD. In DNA, the CDR3 is TGTGCCATCAGTGAGTCGACTGCAGAGACCCAGTACTTC. It translates to CAISESTAETQYF.

This chain joins TRBV7-9 and TRBJ2-4, with TRBD2 matching 14 bases. There are 18 residues in the CDR3. From germline, CDR1 is SEHNR and CDR2 FQNEAQ (reference sequence). V lost 5 bases and J lost 3; bases outside the gene matches: 9. Written as DNA, the CDR3 is TGTGCCAGCAGCACCCGACTAGCGGGAGGGCGGGACAAAAACATTCAGTACTTC. It specifies CASSTRLAGGRDKNIQYF.

The chain joins TRBV18 to TRBJ2-1, with 9 bases lining up with TRBD2. V trimming: 0 bases; J trimming: 3 bases; junction bases outside the gene matches: 3. The CDR3 runs to 16 residues. Germline V gene lookup returns CDR1 KGHSH and CDR2 LQKENI. DNA for the CDR3: TGTGCCAGCTCACCACCGGGCGGGAGGGTCTACAATGAGCAGTTCTTC. Protein sequence: CASSPPGGRVYNEQFF. Full variable domain (remainder filled in from reference TRBV18 and TRBJ2-1): NAGVMQNPRHLVRRRGQEARLRCSPMKGHSHVYWYRQLPEEGLKFMVYLQKENIIDESGMPKERFSAEFPKEGPSILRIQQVVRGDSAAYFCASSPPGGRVYNEQFFGPGTRLTVL.

This clone has a handful of counts. The chain uses TRBV7-8 and TRBJ2-7, with D possibly TRBD2 on 5 matching bases. CDR3 size: 16 residues. The V end lost 1 base, the J end lost 2 bases, and 15 bases lay between the germline ends. Looked up from germline, CDR1 is SGHVS and CDR2 is FQNEAQ. In DNA, the CDR3 is TGTGCCAGCAGCTTAGGTGAGGGCCTAGTGACCTACGAGCAGTACTTC. This encodes CASSLGEGLVTYEQYF.

V and J are TRBV10-3 and TRBJ2-7; TRBD2 is a possible D gene (5 bases). Germline assignment: CDR1 ENHRY and CDR2 SYGVKD. V dropped 10 bases and J dropped 5 bases, with 15 bases sitting between them. This CDR3 contains 12 residues. For the CDR3, the DNA is TGTGCCACCAACCCGGGAATGCACGAGCAGTACTTC. Its translation: CATNPGMHEQYF.

A few counts support this clone. This rearrangement joins TRBV7-3 to TRBJ2-2, with a possible D match to TRBD2 (5 bases). V was pared by 2 bases and J by 5 bases, with 12 bases between. This CDR3 has 15 amino acids. The germline CDR1 and CDR2 sequences are SGHTA and FQGTGA. The CDR3 region has the DNA TGTGCCAGCAGCTTACAAGGGAGATGGACCGGGGAGCTGTTTTTT. Protein: CASSLQGRWTGELFF.

The J gene is TRBJ2-5, the V gene TRBV28, with D possibly TRBD1 on 6 matching bases. The CDR3 length is 13 residues. Germline V gives CDR1 MDHEN, CDR2 SYDVKM. V was cut by 6 bases and J by 11 bases, with 19 bases left in between. CDR3 loop: CASRSPGDWEQYF. CDR3 nucleotide sequence: TGTGCCAGCAGATCCCCAGGGGATTGGGAGCAGTACTTC.

The V and J genes are TRBV14 and TRBJ2-7, with 7 bases matching TRBD1. Germline CDR1 reads SGHDN; CDR2 reads FVKESK. The CDR3 loop spans 13 amino acids. J lost 0 bases, V lost 7 bases, and 3 bases had no gene match. CDR3 residues: CASTDRSSYEQYF. CDR3 coding DNA: TGTGCCAGCACGGACAGGAGCTCCTACGAGCAGTACTTC.

To note about this clone: The identical CDR3 is also encoded by other nucleotide sequences in the sample. This chain's CDR3 is CASSETSGSDEQFF. The CDR3 nucleotides are TGTGCCAGCAGTGAGACTAGCGGGAGTGATGAGCAGTTCTTC. V is TRBV6-4 and J is TRBJ2-1, with TRBD2 matching over 12 bases. The ends lost 3 bases at V and 8 bases at J; junction bases unmatched: 2. The length of the CDR3 is 14 residues. Germline loops: CDR1 MRHNA, CDR2 SNTAGT.

The V call is TRBV6-1, the J call TRBJ2-6, with D possibly TRBD2 on 5 matching bases. Germline V gene sequence: CDR1 MNHNS, CDR2 SASEGT. Trimming took 3 bases from V and 4 from J, leaving 10 bases between them. The CDR3 is made up of 15 amino acids. CDR3 loop: CASSDQPGGANVLTF. CDR3 DNA: TGTGCCAGCAGTGATCAGCCGGGGGGGGCCAACGTCCTGACTTTC.

A single count supports this clone. The chain joins TRBV6-5 to TRBJ1-1, with D possibly matching TRBD1 (5 bases). The germline V and J ends were trimmed by 7 bases and 0 bases, with 15 bases remaining between them. CDR1 is MNHEY and CDR2 is SVGAGI in the germline V gene. CDR3 size: 15 residues. The CDR3 loop is CASNDRPGMNTEAFF. CDR3 sequence (DNA): TGTGCCAGCAACGACCGCCCAGGGATGAACACTGAAGCTTTCTTT.